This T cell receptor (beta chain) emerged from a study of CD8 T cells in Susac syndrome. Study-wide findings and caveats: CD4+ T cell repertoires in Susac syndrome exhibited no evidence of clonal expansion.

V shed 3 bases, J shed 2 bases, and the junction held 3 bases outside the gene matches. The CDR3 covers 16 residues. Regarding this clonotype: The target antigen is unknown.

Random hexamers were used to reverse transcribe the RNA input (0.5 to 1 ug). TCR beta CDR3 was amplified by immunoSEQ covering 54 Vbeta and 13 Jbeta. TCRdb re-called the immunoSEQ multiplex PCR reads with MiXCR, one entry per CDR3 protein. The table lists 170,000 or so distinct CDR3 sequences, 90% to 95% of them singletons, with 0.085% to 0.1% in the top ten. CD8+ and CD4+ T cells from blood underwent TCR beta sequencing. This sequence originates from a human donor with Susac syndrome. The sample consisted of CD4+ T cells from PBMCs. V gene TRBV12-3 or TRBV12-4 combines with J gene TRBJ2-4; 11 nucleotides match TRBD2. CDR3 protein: CASSLTSGKTKNIQYF. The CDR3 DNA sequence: TGTGCCAGCAGTTTGACTAGCGGGAAAACCAAAAACATTCAGTACTTC.